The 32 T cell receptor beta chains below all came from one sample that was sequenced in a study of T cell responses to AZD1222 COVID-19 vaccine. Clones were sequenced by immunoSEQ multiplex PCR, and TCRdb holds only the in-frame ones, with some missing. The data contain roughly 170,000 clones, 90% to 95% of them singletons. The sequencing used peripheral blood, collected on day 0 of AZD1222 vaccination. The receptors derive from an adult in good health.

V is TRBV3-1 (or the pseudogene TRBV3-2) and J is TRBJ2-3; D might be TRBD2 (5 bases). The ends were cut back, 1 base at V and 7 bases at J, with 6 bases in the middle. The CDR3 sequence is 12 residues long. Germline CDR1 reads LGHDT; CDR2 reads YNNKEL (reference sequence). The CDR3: CASSQAGYTQYF. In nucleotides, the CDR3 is TGTGCCAGCAGCCAAGCGGGGTATACGCAGTATTTT.

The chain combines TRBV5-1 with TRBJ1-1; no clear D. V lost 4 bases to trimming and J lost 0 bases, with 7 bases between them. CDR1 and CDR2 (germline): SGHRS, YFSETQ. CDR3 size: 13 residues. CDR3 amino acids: CASSRRMNTEAFF. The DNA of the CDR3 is TGCGCCAGCAGCCGACGGATGAACACTGAAGCTTTCTTT.

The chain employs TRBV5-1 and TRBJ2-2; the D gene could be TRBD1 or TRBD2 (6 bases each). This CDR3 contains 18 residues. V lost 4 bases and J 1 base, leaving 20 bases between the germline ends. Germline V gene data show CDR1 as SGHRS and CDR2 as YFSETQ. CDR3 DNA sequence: TGCGCCAGCAGCCCCTACCAACAGGGCGGGATGAACACCGGGGAGCTGTTTTTT. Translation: CASSPYQQGGMNTGELFF.

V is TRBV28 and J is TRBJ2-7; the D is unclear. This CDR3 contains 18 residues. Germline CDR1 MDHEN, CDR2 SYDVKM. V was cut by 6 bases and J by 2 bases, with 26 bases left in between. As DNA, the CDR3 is TGTGCCAGCAGCCCTTTAGGCACCCGTGTGACTGCAACCTACGAGCAGTACTTC. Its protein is CASSPLGTRVTATYEQYF.

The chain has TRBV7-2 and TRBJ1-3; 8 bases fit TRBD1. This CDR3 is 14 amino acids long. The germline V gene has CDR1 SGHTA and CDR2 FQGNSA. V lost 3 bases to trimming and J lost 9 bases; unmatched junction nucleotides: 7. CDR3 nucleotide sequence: TGTGCCAGCAGCTTCCTAGGACAGGGTCGCACCATATATTTT. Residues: CASSFLGQGRTIYF.

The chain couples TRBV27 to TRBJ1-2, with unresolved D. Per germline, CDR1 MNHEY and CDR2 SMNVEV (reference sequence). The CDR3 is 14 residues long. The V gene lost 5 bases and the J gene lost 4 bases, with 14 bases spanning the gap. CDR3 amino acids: CASSPRDTTYGYTF. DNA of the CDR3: TGTGCCAGCAGTCCGCGAGACACAACCTATGGCTACACCTTC.

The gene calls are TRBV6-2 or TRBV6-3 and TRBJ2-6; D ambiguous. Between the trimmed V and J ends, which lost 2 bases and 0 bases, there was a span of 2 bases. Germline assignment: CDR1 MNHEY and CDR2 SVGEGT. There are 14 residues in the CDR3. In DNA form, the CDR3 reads TGTGCCAGCAGTTACCCCTCTGGGGCCAACGTCCTGACTTTC. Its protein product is CASSYPSGANVLTF.

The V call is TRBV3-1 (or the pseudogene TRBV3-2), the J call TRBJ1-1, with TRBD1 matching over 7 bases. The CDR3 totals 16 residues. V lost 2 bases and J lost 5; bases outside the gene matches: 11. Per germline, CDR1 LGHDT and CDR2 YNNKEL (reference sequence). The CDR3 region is CASSQMGRQGGTEAFF. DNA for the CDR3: TGTGCCAGCAGCCAAATGGGGCGACAGGGAGGAACTGAAGCTTTCTTT.

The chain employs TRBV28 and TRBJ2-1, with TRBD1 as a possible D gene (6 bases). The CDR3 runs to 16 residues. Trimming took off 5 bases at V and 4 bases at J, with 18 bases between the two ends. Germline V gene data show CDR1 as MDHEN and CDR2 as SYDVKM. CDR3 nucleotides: TGTGCCAGCAGTCCCGCTTACCAGGGACATTACAATGAGCAGTTCTTC. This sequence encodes CASSPAYQGHYNEQFF.

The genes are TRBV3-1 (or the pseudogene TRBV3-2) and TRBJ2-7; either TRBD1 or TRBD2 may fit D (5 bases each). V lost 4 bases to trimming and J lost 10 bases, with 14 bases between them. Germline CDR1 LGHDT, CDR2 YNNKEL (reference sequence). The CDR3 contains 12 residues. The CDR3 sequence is CASSLNSRDQYF. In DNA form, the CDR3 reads TGTGCCAGCAGCCTAAATTCCAGGGACCAGTACTTC.

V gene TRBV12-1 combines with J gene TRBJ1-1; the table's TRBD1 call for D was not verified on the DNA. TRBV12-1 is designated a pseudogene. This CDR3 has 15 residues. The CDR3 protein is CASSYSNGAHTEAFF. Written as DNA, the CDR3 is TGTGCCAGCAGCTATTCCAATGGGGCCCACACTGAAGCTTTCTTT.

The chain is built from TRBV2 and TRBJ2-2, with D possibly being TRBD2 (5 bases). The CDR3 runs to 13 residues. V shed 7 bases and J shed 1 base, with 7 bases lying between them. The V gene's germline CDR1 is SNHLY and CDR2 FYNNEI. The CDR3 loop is CASTGMNTGELFF. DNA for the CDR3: TGTGCCAGCACGGGGATGAACACCGGGGAGCTGTTTTTT.

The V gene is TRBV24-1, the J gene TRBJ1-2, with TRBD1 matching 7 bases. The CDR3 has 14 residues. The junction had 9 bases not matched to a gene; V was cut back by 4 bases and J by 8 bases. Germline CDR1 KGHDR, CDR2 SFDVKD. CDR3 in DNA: TGTGCCACCAGTGACCAACTAACAGGGGCCGGCTACACCTTC. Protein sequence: CATSDQLTGAGYTF.

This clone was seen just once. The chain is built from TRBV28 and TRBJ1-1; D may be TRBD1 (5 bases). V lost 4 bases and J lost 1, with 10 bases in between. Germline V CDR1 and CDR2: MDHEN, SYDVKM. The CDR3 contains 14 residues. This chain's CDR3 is CASSWGTSNTEAFF. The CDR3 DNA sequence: TGTGCCAGCAGTTGGGGCACCTCGAACACTGAAGCTTTCTTT.

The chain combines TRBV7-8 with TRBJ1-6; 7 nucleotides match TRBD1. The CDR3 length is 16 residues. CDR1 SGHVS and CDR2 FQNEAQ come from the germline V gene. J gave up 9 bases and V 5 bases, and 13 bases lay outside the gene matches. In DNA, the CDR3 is TGTGCCAGCAGCCTAGGGACAGTAAAAATTGGTTCACCCCTCCACTTT. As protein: CASSLGTVKIGSPLHF.

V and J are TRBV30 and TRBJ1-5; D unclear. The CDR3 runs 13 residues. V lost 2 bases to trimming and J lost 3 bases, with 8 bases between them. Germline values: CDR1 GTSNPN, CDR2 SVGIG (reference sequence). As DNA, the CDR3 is TGTGCCTGGAGTCGGAACCTCAATCAGCCCCAGCATTTT. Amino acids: CAWSRNLNQPQHF.

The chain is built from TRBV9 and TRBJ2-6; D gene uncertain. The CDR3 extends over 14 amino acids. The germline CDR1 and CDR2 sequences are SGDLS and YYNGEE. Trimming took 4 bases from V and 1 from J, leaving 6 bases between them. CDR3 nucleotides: TGTGCCAGCAGCCCACAATCTGGGGCCAACGTCCTGACTTTC. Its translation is CASSPQSGANVLTF.

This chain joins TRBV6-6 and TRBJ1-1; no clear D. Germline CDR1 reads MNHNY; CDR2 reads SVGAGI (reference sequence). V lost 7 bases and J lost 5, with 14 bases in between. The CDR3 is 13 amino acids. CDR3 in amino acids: CASTPPDGTEAFF. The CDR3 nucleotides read TGTGCCAGCACCCCCCCGGACGGAACTGAAGCTTTCTTT.

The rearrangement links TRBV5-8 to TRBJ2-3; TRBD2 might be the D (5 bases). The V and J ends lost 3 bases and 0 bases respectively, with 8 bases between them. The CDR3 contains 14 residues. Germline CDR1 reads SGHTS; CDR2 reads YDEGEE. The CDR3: CASSSRTSTDTQYF. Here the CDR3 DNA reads TGTGCCAGCAGCTCCCGGACTAGCACAGATACGCAGTATTTT.

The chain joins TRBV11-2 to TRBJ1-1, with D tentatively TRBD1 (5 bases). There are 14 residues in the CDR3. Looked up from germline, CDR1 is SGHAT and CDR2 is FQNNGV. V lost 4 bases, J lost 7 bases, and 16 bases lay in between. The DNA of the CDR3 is TGTGCCAGCAGCTCCCCCTCTGTGGGGGGTGAAGCTTTCTTT. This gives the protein CASSSPSVGGEAFF. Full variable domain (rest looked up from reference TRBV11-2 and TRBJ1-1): EAGVAQSPRYKIIEKRQSVAFWCNPISGHATLYWYQQILGQGPKLLIQFQNNGVVDDSQLPKDRFSAERLKGVDSTLKIQPAKLEDSAVYLCASSSPSVGGEAFFGQGTRLTVV.

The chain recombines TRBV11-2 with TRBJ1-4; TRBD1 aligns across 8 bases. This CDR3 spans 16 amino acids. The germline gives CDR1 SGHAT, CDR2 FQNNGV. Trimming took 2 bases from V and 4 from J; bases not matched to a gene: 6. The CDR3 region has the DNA TGTGCCAGCAGCTTAATACTGGGACAGGATAATGAAAAACTGTTTTTT. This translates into CASSLILGQDNEKLFF.

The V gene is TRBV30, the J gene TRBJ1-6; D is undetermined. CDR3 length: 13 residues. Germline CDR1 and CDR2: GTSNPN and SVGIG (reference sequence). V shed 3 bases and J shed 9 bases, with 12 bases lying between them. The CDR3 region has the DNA TGTGCCTGGAGCGGGGATTTCGGTTCACCCCTCCACTTT. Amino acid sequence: CAWSGDFGSPLHF.

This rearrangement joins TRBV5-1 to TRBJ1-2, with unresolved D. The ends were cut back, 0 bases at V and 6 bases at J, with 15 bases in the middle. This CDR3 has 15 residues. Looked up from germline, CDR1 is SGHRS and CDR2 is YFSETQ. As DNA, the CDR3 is TGCGCCAGCAGCTTGGGGCCGGTGAGTGGCAATGGCTACACCTTC. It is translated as CASSLGPVSGNGYTF.

CDR3 sequence: CASSPFLIQGPRWEGYTF. As DNA, the CDR3 is TGTGCCAGCAGTCCCTTCCTGATTCAGGGGCCGCGGTGGGAGGGCTACACCTTC. This sequence joins TRBV6-6 and TRBJ1-2; D possibly corresponds to TRBD1 (6 bases). Germline CDR1 MNHNY, CDR2 SVGAGI (reference sequence). The CDR3 is 18 amino acids. The V gene lost 5 bases and the J gene lost 8 bases, with 30 bases spanning the gap.

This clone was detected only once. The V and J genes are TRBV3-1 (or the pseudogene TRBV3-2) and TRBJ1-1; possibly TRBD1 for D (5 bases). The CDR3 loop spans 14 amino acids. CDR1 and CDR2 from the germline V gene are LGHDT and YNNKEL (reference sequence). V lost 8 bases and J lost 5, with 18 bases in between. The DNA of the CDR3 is TGTGCCAGCCTAGGCACCGGGGCGTCGACTGAAGCTTTCTTT. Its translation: CASLGTGASTEAFF.

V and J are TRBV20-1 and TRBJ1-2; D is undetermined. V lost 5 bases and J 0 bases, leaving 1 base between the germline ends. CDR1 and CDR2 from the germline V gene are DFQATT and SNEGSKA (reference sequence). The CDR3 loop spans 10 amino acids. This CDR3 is CSAPNYGYTF. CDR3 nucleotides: TGCAGTGCTCCTAACTATGGCTACACCTTC.

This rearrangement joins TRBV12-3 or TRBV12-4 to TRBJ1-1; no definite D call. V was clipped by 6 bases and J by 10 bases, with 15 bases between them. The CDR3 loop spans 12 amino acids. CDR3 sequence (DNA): TGTGCCAGCAGAGGACCCCCCGCGGGAGCTTTCTTT. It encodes CASRGPPAGAFF.

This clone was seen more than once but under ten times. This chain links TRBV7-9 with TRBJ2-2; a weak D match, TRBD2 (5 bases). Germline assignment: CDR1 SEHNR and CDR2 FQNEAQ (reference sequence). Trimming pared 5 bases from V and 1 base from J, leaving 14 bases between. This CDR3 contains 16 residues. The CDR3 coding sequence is TGTGCCAGCAGCCCCCGGGGTGGGCGGAACACCGGGGAGCTGTTTTTT. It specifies CASSPRGGRNTGELFF.

The CDR3 protein is CASSQDQGAYTGELFF. The CDR3 region has the DNA TGCGCCAGCAGCCAAGATCAGGGGGCGTACACCGGGGAGCTGTTTTTT. The chain joins TRBV4-1 to TRBJ2-2; 8 bases agree with TRBD1. The CDR3 contains 16 residues. Germline trimming cut 0 bases from V and 3 bases from J; bases unmatched to any gene: 3. Germline-derived CDR1 and CDR2 are MGHRA and YSYEKL.

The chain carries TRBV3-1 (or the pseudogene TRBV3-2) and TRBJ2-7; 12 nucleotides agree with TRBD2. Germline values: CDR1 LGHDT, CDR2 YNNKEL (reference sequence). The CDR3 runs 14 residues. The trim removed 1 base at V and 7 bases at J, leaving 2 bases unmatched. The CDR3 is CASSQAGLAGEQYF. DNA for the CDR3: TGTGCCAGCAGCCAAGCGGGACTAGCGGGTGAGCAGTACTTC.

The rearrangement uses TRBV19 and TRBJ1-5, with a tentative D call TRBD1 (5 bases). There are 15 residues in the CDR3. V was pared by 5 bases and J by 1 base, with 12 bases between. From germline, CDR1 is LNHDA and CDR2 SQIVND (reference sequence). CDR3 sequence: CASSVVGGSNQPQHF. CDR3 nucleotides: TGTGCCAGTAGTGTGGTTGGGGGGAGCAATCAGCCCCAGCATTTT.

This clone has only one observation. This CDR3 reads CASSLRDPDRETQYF. The CDR3 DNA is TGTGCCAGCAGCTTACGGGACCCCGATCGGGAGACCCAGTACTTC. The V call is TRBV11-1, the J call TRBJ2-5; D might be TRBD1 or TRBD2, each matching 5 bases. The CDR3 covers 15 residues. Germline CDR1 reads SGHAT; CDR2 reads FQDESV (reference sequence). The ends were cut back, 2 bases at V and 5 bases at J, with 15 bases in the middle.